The sequence of this TCR beta chain was determined in a study of cytomegalovirus exposure and HLA in healthy donors. Study background: The 600 to 800 first-cohort repertoires shared a platform with the 130 or so validation repertoires, as reported in a later analysis. Study results and caveats: Generally TCR sequences proved uncommon, though certain public TCRs appeared in numerous donors.

As regards this clone: Antigen: not known.

The germline CDR1 and CDR2 sequences are SGHRS and YFSETQ. This CDR3 has 14 amino acids. With 4 bases removed from V and 8 bases from J, the gap between germline ends came to 16 bases. Measured with immunoSEQ multiplex PCR; TCRdb has only the in-frame clones, and not every one. The repertoire consists of tens of thousands of clones, with less than 95% occurring once and the leading ten covering 1.5% to 2%. The chain uses TRBV5-1 and TRBJ2-1; D remains ambiguous. Sequencing was carried out using PBMCs. The TCR was taken from a woman aged 18-29 years in good health and CMV-seropositive. CDR3 nucleotides: TGCGCCAGCAGCCTAGACTCGCCCCTCGATGAGCAGTTCTTC. Amino acids: CASSLDSPLDEQFF.